The 25 T cell receptor beta chains below come from one sample, sequenced in a study of cytotoxic CD8 clonotypes in ibrutinib-treated CLL. Using immunoSEQ multiplex PCR, the repertoire was profiled, and TCRdb retains in-frame clones only, with some absent. The table has 42,000 or so clones, approximately 71% seen once. The starting material was PBMCs, obtained at disease progression, from a patient treated with ibrutinib. Receptors originate from a human donor with chronic lymphocytic leukemia.

The chain employs TRBV5-1 and TRBJ1-4; 7 bases are a match to TRBD1. J gave up 8 bases and V 3 bases, and 4 bases lay outside the gene matches. This CDR3 has 13 amino acids. Looked up from germline, CDR1 is SGHRS and CDR2 is YFSETQ. The CDR3 protein is CASSWTGREKLFF. The DNA for the CDR3 is TGCGCCAGCAGCTGGACAGGTCGGGAAAAACTGTTTTTT.

The gene calls are TRBV19 and TRBJ2-1; TRBD1 aligns across 7 bases. CDR3 length: 16 residues. Germline values: CDR1 LNHDA, CDR2 SQIVND (reference sequence). V lost 5 bases to trimming and J lost 0 bases; unmatched junction nucleotides: 7. CDR3 residues: CASSLTGQTSYNEQFF. In DNA form, the CDR3 reads TGTGCCAGTAGTCTCACGGGACAGACCTCCTACAATGAGCAGTTCTTC.

In its sample, this clone is medium-sized. The chain is built from TRBV6-1 and TRBJ1-6; D remains unclear. The CDR3 length is 14 residues. CDR1 and CDR2 (germline): MNHNS, SASEGT. V was cut by 4 bases and J by 9 bases, with 13 bases left in between. CDR3 protein: CASSGGRITSPLHF. The CDR3 DNA reads as TGTGCCAGCAGTGGCGGACGGATTACTTCACCCCTCCACTTT.

The chain links TRBV15 to TRBJ1-2; 7 bases are shared with TRBD1. This CDR3 is 12 amino acids long. Germline V gene data show CDR1 as LNHNV and CDR2 as YYDKDF (reference sequence). V lost 5 bases to trimming and J lost 8 bases; unmatched junction nucleotides: 5. The CDR3 here is CATSVTGSGYTF. The CDR3 DNA sequence: TGTGCCACCAGCGTGACAGGGAGCGGCTACACCTTC.

The chain has TRBV19 and TRBJ2-6, with D unclear. V lost 5 bases and J lost 0, with 11 bases in between. CDR3 size: 16 residues. CDR1 LNHDA and CDR2 SQIVND come from the germline V gene (reference sequence). CDR3 loop: CASSLYANSGANVLTF. The CDR3 DNA reads TGTGCCAGTAGTCTCTACGCGAACTCTGGGGCCAACGTCCTGACTTTC. Variable domain in full (rest from reference TRBV19 and TRBJ2-6): DGGITQSPKYLFRKEGQNVTLSCEQNLNHDAMYWYRQDPGQGLRLIYYSQIVNDFQKGDIAEGYSVSREKKESFPLTVTSAQKNPTAFYLCASSLYANSGANVLTFGAGSRLTVL.

A word on this clone: One end of the junction does not line up with germline, which may come from a read error. The genes are TRBV11-3 and TRBJ2-5, with D possibly TRBD2 on 6 matching bases. The germline CDR1 and CDR2 sequences are SGHNT and YENEEA. There are 15 residues in the CDR3. CDR3 in DNA: TGTGCCAGCAGCTTAGTGGGACTGTCCCAAGCGACCCAGTACTTC. Its protein is CASSLVGLSQATQYF. The variable domain in full, with the rest retrieved from reference TRBV11-3 and TRBJ2-5, is EAGVVQSPRYKIIEKKQPVAFWCNPISGHNTLYWYLQNLGQGPELLIRYENEEAVDDSQLPKDRFSAERLKGVDSTLKIQPAELGDSAVYLCASSLVGLSQATQYFGPGTRLLVL.

The V gene is TRBV27, the J gene TRBJ2-2, with a weak D call TRBD2 (6 bases). Germline V CDR1 and CDR2: MNHEY, SMNVEV (reference sequence). The CDR3 consists of 16 residues. Between the trimmed V and J ends, which lost 2 bases and 1 base, there was a span of 11 bases. In nucleotides, the CDR3 is TGTGCCAGCAGTTTAATCGGCGGGGAGAACACCGGGGAGCTGTTTTTT. This sequence encodes CASSLIGGENTGELFF.

V and J are TRBV5-4 and TRBJ2-5; possibly TRBD1 for D (6 bases). CDR1 is SGHNT, CDR2 YYREEE, per germline (reference sequence). The CDR3 extends over 15 amino acids. The V and J ends lost 0 bases and 4 bases respectively, with 13 bases between them. The CDR3: CASSLDTGLGETQYF. The CDR3 nucleotides are TGTGCCAGCAGCTTGGACACAGGGTTGGGAGAGACCCAGTACTTC.

The rearrangement links TRBV7-8 to TRBJ2-2; D is uncertain. The CDR3 loop spans 17 amino acids. The V end lost 1 base, the J end lost 0 bases, and 12 bases lay between the germline ends. CDR1 and CDR2 from the germline V gene are SGHVS and FQNEAQ. The CDR3 region has the DNA TGTGCCAGCAGCTTAGACAGCACCTTTTCGAACACCGGGGAGCTGTTTTTT. The encoded protein is CASSLDSTFSNTGELFF.

This clone showed up just a few times. This chain joins TRBV6-5 and TRBJ1-6; D unresolved. V lost 2 bases, J lost 7 bases, and 9 bases lay in between. Looked up from germline, CDR1 is MNHEY and CDR2 is SVGAGI. The CDR3 has 14 residues. CDR3 in amino acids: CASSYRGPNSPLHF. CDR3 nucleotides: TGTGCCAGCAGTTACAGAGGACCCAATTCACCCCTCCACTTT.

The J gene is TRBJ2-7, the V gene TRBV5-1, with unresolved D. The CDR3 totals 14 residues. Germline values: CDR1 SGHRS, CDR2 YFSETQ. V was clipped by 2 bases and J by 0 bases, with 9 bases between them. The CDR3: CASSFSADSYEQYF. The CDR3 DNA reads TGCGCCAGCAGCTTCTCCGCGGACTCCTACGAGCAGTACTTC.

V gene TRBV5-3 combines with J gene TRBJ1-1; TRBD1 agrees at 8 bases. TRBV5-3 is designated an ORF whose function remains uncertain. V was clipped by 2 bases and J by 0 bases; unmatched bases: 12. The length of the CDR3 is 18 residues. Here the CDR3 DNA reads TGTGCCAGAAGCTTTAAGGACAGGGAGGCGCAAATGAACACTGAAGCTTTCTTT. It translates to CARSFKDREAQMNTEAFF.

This clone was counted only a few times. The chain is built from TRBV19 and TRBJ1-2, with a weak D call TRBD1 (5 bases). The V gene lost 5 bases and the J gene lost 8 bases, with 15 bases spanning the gap. The CDR3 runs 13 residues. Germline CDR1 LNHDA, CDR2 SQIVND (reference sequence). The CDR3 DNA reads TGTGCCAGTAGTGTCGACAGCCGCGGGGGCTACACCTTC. It translates to CASSVDSRGGYTF.

J is TRBJ2-5 and V is TRBV5-6; D not certain. Trimming left V 1 base short and J 3 bases short, with 7 bases between. The CDR3 is made up of 13 amino acids. CDR1 and CDR2 from the germline V gene are SGHDT and YYEEEE. The CDR3 nucleotides are TGTGCCAGCAGCTTGCGCCAAGAAGAGACCCAGTACTTC. The encoded protein is CASSLRQEETQYF.

The chain carries TRBV19 and TRBJ1-1, with 8 bases fitting TRBD1. In germline, CDR1 is LNHDA, CDR2 SQIVND (reference sequence). The CDR3 contains 17 residues. The ends lost 7 bases at V and 0 bases at J; junction bases unmatched: 13. The CDR3 protein is CASTAPGGNGMNTEAFF. In DNA form, the CDR3 reads TGTGCCAGTACCGCGCCAGGGGGCAATGGGATGAACACTGAAGCTTTCTTT.

In its sample, this clone was seen a few times. This chain connects TRBV4-3 to TRBJ2-7; tentatively, D is TRBD2 (5 bases). The V end lost 0 bases, the J end lost 0 bases, and 9 bases lay between the germline ends. Per the germline V gene, CDR1 is LGHNA and CDR2 is YSLEER. The CDR3 consists of 15 residues. The DNA of the CDR3 is TGCGCCAGCAGCCAAGAGAGGACTGTCTCCTACGAGCAGTACTTC. It is translated as CASSQERTVSYEQYF.

The table lists this clone with a few counts. This rearrangement joins TRBV7-9 to TRBJ1-1; D ambiguous. The CDR3 is 11 amino acids. V was cut by 2 bases and J by 6 bases, with 4 bases left in between. From germline, CDR1 is SEHNR and CDR2 FQNEAQ (reference sequence). CDR3 nucleotide sequence: TGTGCCAGCAGCTTAATCCCTGAAGCTTTCTTT. Encoded protein: CASSLIPEAFF.

The rearrangement uses TRBV7-2 and TRBJ1-4; D uncertain. The CDR3 totals 16 residues. Trimming left V 0 bases short and J 7 bases short, with 15 bases between. Germline CDR1 SGHTA, CDR2 FQGNSA. CDR3: CASSLASRRGSEKLFF. The CDR3 DNA follows: TGTGCCAGCAGCTTAGCATCCCGGCGGGGTTCTGAAAAACTGTTTTTT.

The V and J genes are TRBV19 and TRBJ1-1, with D possibly matching TRBD1 (6 bases). Looked up from germline, CDR1 is LNHDA and CDR2 is SQIVND (reference sequence). V shed 4 bases and J shed 3 bases, with 18 bases lying between them. The CDR3 totals 16 residues. The CDR3 protein is CASSTGSRGPHTEAFF. The CDR3 DNA reads TGTGCCAGTAGTACGGGCAGCAGGGGACCTCACACTGAAGCTTTCTTT.

The chain combines TRBV27 with TRBJ2-7; TRBD1 agrees at 9 bases. The V segment lost 6 bases and the J segment 5 bases; nucleotides outside the gene matches: 5. The germline V gene has CDR1 MNHEY and CDR2 SMNVEV (reference sequence). This CDR3 comprises 13 residues. The CDR3 region is CASSHRGQDEQYF. In DNA, the CDR3 is TGTGCCAGCAGCCACAGGGGGCAGGACGAGCAGTACTTC.

This clone was recorded only once. The chain has TRBV6-1 and TRBJ2-2, with 14 bases lining up with TRBD2. The V segment lost 4 bases and the J segment 6 bases; nucleotides outside the gene matches: 1. This CDR3 region has 15 residues. The V gene's germline CDR1 is MNHNS and CDR2 SASEGT. The CDR3 bases are TGTGCCAGCAGTGGACTAGCGGGAGGGCCCGGGGAGCTGTTTTTT. Its translation: CASSGLAGGPGELFF.

The genes are TRBV27 and TRBJ1-5, with 8 bases identical to TRBD1. The V gene end was trimmed by 6 bases and the J gene end by 5 bases; junction bases not matched to a gene: 6. Germline CDR1 reads MNHEY; CDR2 reads SMNVEV (reference sequence). The CDR3 sequence is 14 residues long. Written as DNA, the CDR3 is TGTGCCAGCAGCGGACAGGGCCCTTATCAGCCCCAGCATTTT. As protein: CASSGQGPYQPQHF.

By its share, this clone is medium-sized (0.01 to 0.1%). The chain combines TRBV7-3 with TRBJ1-6; 7 positions agree with TRBD1. In germline, CDR1 is SGHTA, CDR2 FQGTGA. V dropped 2 bases and J dropped 7; count of bases not matched to a gene: 8. This CDR3 spans 16 amino acids. The DNA of the CDR3 is TGTGCCAGCAGCTTAGACCCAGGGGGAACGAATTCACCCCTCCACTTT. Protein sequence: CASSLDPGGTNSPLHF. The full variable domain, its missing parts supplied by reference TRBV7-3 and TRBJ1-6, is GAGVSQTPSNKVTEKGKYVELRCDPISGHTALYWYRQSLGQGPEFLIYFQGTGAADDSGLPNDRFFAVRPEGSVSTLKIQRTERGDSAVYLCASSLDPGGTNSPLHFGNGTRLTVT.

This clone was seen only a few times. The CDR3 nucleotides are TGTGCCAGCAGAGGGGACACTCCCTACGAGCAGTACTTC. Translation gives CASRGDTPYEQYF. The chain recombines TRBV28 with TRBJ2-7; D possibly corresponds to TRBD1 (6 bases). Between the trimmed V and J ends, which lost 6 bases and 2 bases, there was a span of 11 bases. This CDR3 comprises 13 residues. CDR1 and CDR2 from the germline V gene are MDHEN and SYDVKM.

A few counts support this clone. The chain joins TRBV15 to TRBJ2-7; D remains unclear. Trimming stripped 0 bases from V and 0 bases from J, with 6 bases between. The germline V gene has CDR1 LNHNV and CDR2 YYDKDF (reference sequence). This CDR3 comprises 14 residues. The CDR3 sequence: CATSRDHNSYEQYF. The CDR3 bases are TGTGCCACCAGCAGAGATCACAACTCCTACGAGCAGTACTTC.